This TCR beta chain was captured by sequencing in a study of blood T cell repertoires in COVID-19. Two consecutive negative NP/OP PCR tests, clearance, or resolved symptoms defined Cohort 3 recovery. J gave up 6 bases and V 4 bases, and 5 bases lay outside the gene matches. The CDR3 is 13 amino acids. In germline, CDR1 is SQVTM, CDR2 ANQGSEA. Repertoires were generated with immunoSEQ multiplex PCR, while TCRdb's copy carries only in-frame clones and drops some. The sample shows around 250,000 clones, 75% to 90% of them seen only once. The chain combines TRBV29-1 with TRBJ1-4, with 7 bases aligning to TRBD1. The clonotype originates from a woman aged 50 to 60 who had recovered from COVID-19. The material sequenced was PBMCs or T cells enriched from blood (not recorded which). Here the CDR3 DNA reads TGCAGCGTTGGAGACAGGGATGATGAAAAACTGTTTTTT. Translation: CSVGDRDDEKLFF.